This TCR beta chain was retrieved from a study of OX40 agonist ivuxolimab in advanced cancers. Data came from immunoSEQ multiplex PCR; TCRdb stores just in-frame clones and leaves some out. This sample carries about 68,000 clones, more than 65% of them seen once, and the ten largest clones take about 1.6%. Trimming pared 0 bases from V and 0 bases from J, leaving 8 bases between. Germline values: CDR1 WSHSY, CDR2 SAAADI. The CDR3 runs 15 residues. The chain carries TRBV10-2 and TRBJ1-1; D remains unclear. The material sequenced was CD4+ or CD8+ T cells sorted from blood, taken in a trial of the OX40 agonist ivuxolimab. This receptor was taken from an adult with an advanced solid tumor such as melanoma, head and neck, liver or kidney cancer. CDR3 in amino acids: CASSESWEMNTEAFF. DNA for the CDR3: TGCGCCAGCAGTGAGTCATGGGAAATGAACACTGAAGCTTTCTTT.